Listed below are T cell receptor beta chains from one sample, sequenced in a study of metastatic and nonmetastatic thyroid tumors. TCRdb re-clonotyped the PCR reads through MiXCR. The profile shows tens of thousands of clones, 15% to 20% of them singletons. The sequenced sample consisted of blood. Receptors originate from a male donor with papillary thyroid cancer or a benign thyroid nodule (not recorded which). Some clones in this sample may be carry-over from other donors' samples. CDR3s include the opening cysteine and the closing phenylalanine or tryptophan. Each record gives: CDR3 protein, CDR3 DNA, clone size, D gene, V gene, J gene. D genes are given only for firm matches. Part of the rows lack a size; the others show once, few, many or a class for expanded clones.

CASSQDWGTEAFF,TGTGCCAGCAGCCAAGATTGGGGCACTGAAGCTTTCTTT,many,NA,TRBV14,TRBJ1-1
CASSVDPGQGASEQYF,TGTGCCAGCAGCGTCGATCCGGGACAGGGAGCCTCCGAGCAGTACTTC,many,TRBD1,TRBV9,TRBJ2-7
CASSTQSSTDTQYF,TGTGCCAGCAGTACGCAATCTAGCACAGATACGCAGTATTTT,NA,NA,TRBV13,TRBJ2-3
CASSRRTDSPLHF,TGTGCCAGCAGTCGTCGGACAGACTCACCCCTCCACTTT,medium-sized,NA,TRBV28,TRBJ1-6
CASSHQTSGINEQFF,TGTGCCAGCAGCCATCAGACTAGCGGGATCAATGAGCAGTTCTTC,few,TRBD2,TRBV6-1,TRBJ2-1
CASSYLGQGNTEAFF,TGTGCCAGCAGTTACCTGGGACAGGGGAACACTGAAGCTTTCTTT,many,TRBD1,TRBV6-5,TRBJ1-1
CASSYSNPLAGGLWDEQYF,TGTGCCAGCAGTTACTCGAACCCCCTAGCGGGAGGGCTCTGGGACGAGCAGTACTTC,NA,TRBD2,TRBV6-2/TRBV6-3,TRBJ2-7
CSAGSRGGPLSSYNEQFF,TGCAGTGCTGGATCCCGGGGAGGACCACTGAGCTCCTACAATGAGCAGTTCTTC,many,NA,TRBV20-1,TRBJ2-1
CASSEQNYEQYF,TGTGCCAGCAGTGAACAGAACTACGAGCAGTACTTC,medium-sized,NA,TRBV2,TRBJ2-7
CASSFLGQGTDGELFF,TGTGCCAGCAGTTTCCTCGGACAGGGGACGGACGGGGAGCTGTTTTTT,few,TRBD1,TRBV28,TRBJ2-2
CSVGRATDTQYF,TGCAGCGTGGGGAGGGCCACAGATACGCAGTATTTT,many,TRBD2,TRBV29-1,TRBJ2-3
CASSQGKGAYTF,TGTGCCAGCAGCCAAGGCAAGGGCGCCTACACCTTC,few,NA,TRBV3-1,TRBJ1-2
CASSSSGVLQETQYF,TGTGCCTCCTCATCCTCAGGGGTACTACAAGAGACCCAGTACTTC,many,NA,TRBV30,TRBJ2-5
CASSPGRRNTEAFF,TGTGCCAGCAGCCCGGGGCGCCGGAACACTGAAGCTTTCTTT,NA,NA,TRBV5-8,TRBJ1-1
CASSLVVQETQYF,TGTGCCAGCAGTTTAGTGGTACAAGAGACCCAGTACTTC,many,NA,TRBV27,TRBJ2-5
CASSPGTAGDYEQYF,TGCGCCAGCAGCCCCGGAACAGCGGGAGACTACGAGCAGTACTTC,many,TRBD2,TRBV5-1,TRBJ2-7
CASRREVSYNEQFF,TGTGCCAGCAGGCGCGAAGTCTCCTACAATGAGCAGTTCTTC,medium-sized,NA,TRBV12-3/TRBV12-4,TRBJ2-1
CASSPRQGAMNTEAFF,TGTGCCAGCAGTCCGAGACAGGGAGCCATGAACACTGAAGCTTTCTTT,many,TRBD1,TRBV6-1,TRBJ1-1
CASSLVSRNTEAFF,TGTGCCAGCAGCTTAGTAAGCAGGAACACTGAAGCTTTCTTT,many,NA,TRBV11-2,TRBJ1-1
CASSMSRFVANTEAFF,TGTGCCAGTAGTATGTCAAGGTTCGTGGCTAACACTGAAGCTTTCTTT,NA,NA,TRBV19,TRBJ1-1
CAISERDRENEQFF,TGTGCCATCAGTGAGAGGGACAGGGAGAATGAGCAGTTCTTC,NA,TRBD1,TRBV10-3,TRBJ2-1
CASSPLGKKYEQYF,TGTGCCAGCAGTCCCTTAGGGAAAAAGTACGAGCAGTACTTC,NA,NA,TRBV27,TRBJ2-7